What follows describes a single TCR beta chain. The antigen remains unidentified. Germline CDR1 reads ENHRY; CDR2 reads SYGVKD. The CDR3 runs 11 residues. The V end lost 6 bases, the J end lost 4 bases, and 6 bases lay between the germline ends. The data were taken from a study of regulatory and conventional T cells in RAG deficiency. General observations from the study: Shannon entropy was markedly lower and Simpson indices higher in RAG-deficient patients than control T-cell subsets. Patient subsets had shorter CDR3s; Omenn Treg-Tconv overlap exceeded 85%. In Omenn syndrome, sorted "Tregs" may be peripherally activated cells. Other subsets showed approximately 10-fold reductions, but Treg unique TCR beta sequences fell roughly 90-fold in these patients.

The protocol was immunoSEQ multiplex PCR, while the TCRdb copy is restricted to in-frame clones and leaves out a portion. The sample contains fewer than 35,000 clones, about 87% of which appear only once. These data also featured in a second study, about regulatory T cells. From that paper: Amplification used 52 TRBV primers and 13 TRBJ primers.

This clonotype originated in a human donor in good health. Sequencing used CD8+ T cells sorted from blood. The rearrangement joins TRBV10-3 to TRBJ2-5; D is undetermined. The CDR3 nucleotides read TGTGCCATCAGCCCTGGAGAGACCCAGTACTTC. This encodes CAISPGETQYF.